The T cell receptor beta chain described here comes from a study of OX40 agonist ivuxolimab in advanced cancers. Trimming pared 2 bases from V and 7 bases from J, leaving 20 bases between. The germline V gene encodes CDR1 SGHAT and CDR2 FQNNGV. The CDR3 covers 16 residues. Clones were read by immunoSEQ multiplex PCR, and TCRdb kept only the in-frame ones, dropping some. The sample yields about 54,000 clones, around four fifths seen once. The chain combines TRBV11-2 with TRBJ2-5; no clear D gene. The clonotype comes from an adult with an advanced solid tumor such as melanoma, head and neck, liver or kidney cancer. The sample in question was CD4+ or CD8+ T cells sorted from blood, obtained in a trial of the OX40 agonist ivuxolimab. The CDR3 reads CASSLPVQQGWGTQYF. The CDR3 DNA reads as TGTGCCAGCAGCTTACCCGTCCAACAAGGGTGGGGGACCCAGTACTTC.